This T cell receptor beta chain derives from a study of CD8 T cells in Susac syndrome. This CDR3 is 16 amino acids long. The V gene's germline CDR1 is DFQATT and CDR2 SNEGSKA (reference sequence). V gave up 3 bases and J gave up 5 bases; unmatched junction bases: 15. RNA, at roughly 0.45 to 1 ug, was reverse transcribed with random hexamers. TCRdb called the immunoSEQ multiplex PCR reads again in MiXCR, with one record for every CDR3 protein. In the table there are about 150,000 distinct CDR3 sequences, about 95% of which are singletons. Material: CD4+ T cells from PBMCs. The V and J genes are TRBV20-1 and TRBJ2-5, with 7 bases lining up with TRBD2. This sequence was found in a human donor with Susac syndrome. CDR3 protein: CSASQLRGGARETQYF. The CDR3 DNA reads as TGCAGTGCTAGCCAACTCCGGGGAGGGGCGCGGGAGACCCAGTACTTC.